This T cell receptor beta chain was identified during a study of blood T cell repertoires in COVID-19 (dated by TCRdb to about 2020). Study-level background: Samples from collaborators originated in the United States, Italy and Spain and spanned both the acute and convalescent phases of COVID-19. The material from the prospective study consisted of cDNA or gDNA derived from T cells, B-cell-depleted T cells, or PBMCs. The dataset comprised deeply sampled blood TCRbeta repertoires from subjects exposed to, actively infected with, or recovered from COVID-19. A freely available public database, intended as a resource for researchers studying the immune response to SARS-CoV-2, is where the repertoires were released. Samples were obtained from the ongoing ImmuneRACE study (first 160 participants) and from 1,254 subjects provided by 6 global collaborators. A de-identified subject ID, COVID-19 status, age in years and sex were almost always included in the sample metadata. Where available, HLA class I and class II types were obtained from metadata supplied by the sample provider rather than from assay-based typing.

What the work shows at the level of the full study, not this receptor alone: The quantity of clinical and demographic metadata differed by source and by participant and was supplied without curation.

TCRbeta CDR3 regions were amplified from genomic DNA using the immunoSEQ Assay, a bias-controlled multiplex PCR. The published analysis was carried out like this. The number of nucleated cells in each sample was estimated from the amplification of reference gene primers within the assay. To quantify the absolute abundance of each unique TCRbeta CDR3 rearrangement, sequence reads were collapsed and filtered. For each sample, productive Simpson clonality was calculated by taking the square root of Simpson's diversity index across productive rearrangements. TCRdb retrieved this table from immuneACCESS and kept in-frame rearrangements only. Not all clones are present; in checked studies, unresolved V genes account for under half, and no reason is known for the remainder. For V, J and clone size, that table is used; D and trimming come from the DNA. In all, the sample holds roughly 250,000 clones, and 70% to 90% of those were seen once. Approximately 6.3% of the sample comes from the top ten.

Notes on this clone: Its recognized antigen is unknown. No base qualities exist here, and no much larger clone lies one base off it.

Each collaborating institution followed its own protocols to collect whole blood in K2EDTA tubes. For TCRbeta analysis, collaborators shipped samples in one of three forms: frozen whole blood, isolated PBMCs, or DNA extracted from either of those sample types. The TCR comes from a woman aged 60-75 years with active or convalescent COVID-19. Sequenced material: peripheral blood.

The CDR3 in this case is CASSTYRGLAGTLTDTQYF. The sequence in DNA is TGTGCCAGCAGCACTTACCGGGGACTAGCGGGGACCCTCACAGATACGCAGTATTTT. The chain is assembled from TRBV27 and TRBJ2-3; 13 central nucleotides agree with TRBD2. CDR1 and CDR2 are read off the germline V gene (reference sequence) as MNHEY and SMNVEV. Reading from cysteine to phenylalanine, the CDR3 counts 19 amino acids. The only DNA kept is the CDR3, 57 bases in frame from the first base. V is cut back by 6 bases and J by 2 bases, with 14 bases in the junction unmatched.